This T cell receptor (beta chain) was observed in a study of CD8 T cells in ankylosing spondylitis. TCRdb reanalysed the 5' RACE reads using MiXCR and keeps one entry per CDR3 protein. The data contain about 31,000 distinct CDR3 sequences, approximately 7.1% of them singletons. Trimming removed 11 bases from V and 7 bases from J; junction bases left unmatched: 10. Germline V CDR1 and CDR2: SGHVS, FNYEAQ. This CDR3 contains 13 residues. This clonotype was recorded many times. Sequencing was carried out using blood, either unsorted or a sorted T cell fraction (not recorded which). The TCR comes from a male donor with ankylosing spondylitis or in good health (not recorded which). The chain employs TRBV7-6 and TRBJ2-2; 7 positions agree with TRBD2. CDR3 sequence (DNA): TGTGCCGGGGCACTAGCGTTAAACGGGGAGCTGTTTTTT. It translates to CAGALALNGELFF.